These T cell receptor beta chains were read from a single sample in a study of early T cells in non-severe SARS-CoV-2 infection. TCRdb reprocessed the 5' RACE reads with MiXCR, giving one entry per CDR3 protein. Altogether about 50,000 distinct CDR3 sequences are present, 8% to 13% being singletons, with the ten largest covering about 13%. Sample: whole blood. The receptors were gathered from an adult who was a healthcare worker with PCR-confirmed SARS-CoV-2 infection or an uninfected control (not recorded which). CDR3s include the opening cysteine and the closing phenylalanine or tryptophan. A D gene is named only where the DNA matches it firmly. Part of the rows lack a size; the others show once, few, many or a class for expanded clones.

clone_size: many; d_call: -; j_call: TRBJ2-1; v_call: TRBV7-9; cdr3_nt: TGTGCCAGCAGCCCCCCCGGGGAGGCTGAGCAGTTCTTC; cdr3_aa: CASSPPGEAEQFF
clone_size: -; d_call: -; j_call: TRBJ1-2; v_call: TRBV3-1; cdr3_nt: TGTGCCAGCAGCCAAGCGGAGGCCTATGGCTACACCTTC; cdr3_aa: CASSQAEAYGYTF
clone_size: -; d_call: -; j_call: TRBJ2-7; v_call: TRBV6-6; cdr3_nt: TGTGCCAGCAGTGGTGCCGCCTACGAGCAGTACTTC; cdr3_aa: CASSGAAYEQYF
clone_size: many; d_call: TRBD1; j_call: TRBJ2-7; v_call: TRBV30; cdr3_nt: TGTGCCTGGAGGCCTCCGGGACAGAGCCCGGAGCAGTACTTC; cdr3_aa: CAWRPPGQSPEQYF
clone_size: few; d_call: TRBD2; j_call: TRBJ2-3; v_call: TRBV28; cdr3_nt: TGTGCCACCACCGGGACTACCCCTGGCACAGATACGCAGTATTTT; cdr3_aa: CATTGTTPGTDTQYF
clone_size: many; d_call: -; j_call: TRBJ1-2; v_call: TRBV29-1; cdr3_nt: TGCAGCGTTGACCGTCGGGGGGACTATGGCTACACCTTC; cdr3_aa: CSVDRRGDYGYTF
clone_size: many; d_call: -; j_call: TRBJ2-1; v_call: TRBV4-1; cdr3_nt: TGCGCCAGCAGCCAAGAAGACAGGTGGTTTGAGCAGTTCTTC; cdr3_aa: CASSQEDRWFEQFF
clone_size: -; d_call: -; j_call: TRBJ2-1; v_call: TRBV7-2; cdr3_nt: TGTGCCAGCAGCTTAGCGCGGTTAAGTGATGAGCAGTTCTTC; cdr3_aa: CASSLARLSDEQFF
clone_size: few; d_call: -; j_call: TRBJ2-3; v_call: TRBV24-1; cdr3_nt: TGTGCCACCAGTGAGGGCCCCACAGATACGCAGTATTTT; cdr3_aa: CATSEGPTDTQYF
clone_size: -; d_call: -; j_call: TRBJ2-7; v_call: TRBV6-1; cdr3_nt: TGTGCCAGCAGTGACACAGGGGGGGGCACCTACGAGCAGTACTTC; cdr3_aa: CASSDTGGGTYEQYF
clone_size: few; d_call: -; j_call: TRBJ1-2; v_call: TRBV27; cdr3_nt: TGTGCCAGCAGTTTTGGGGGCTCCTATGGCTACACCTTC; cdr3_aa: CASSFGGSYGYTF
clone_size: many; d_call: -; j_call: TRBJ1-1; v_call: TRBV5-6; cdr3_nt: TGTGCCAGCAGTAGACTGGGCCCCCTGAACACTGAAGCTTTCTTT; cdr3_aa: CASSRLGPLNTEAFF
clone_size: -; d_call: -; j_call: TRBJ2-7; v_call: TRBV20-1; cdr3_nt: TGCAGTGCCCTTCCGGGGAGTTACGAGCAGTACTTC; cdr3_aa: CSALPGSYEQYF
clone_size: few; d_call: TRBD2; j_call: TRBJ2-2; v_call: TRBV6-6; cdr3_nt: TGTGCCAGCAGTCACGGGGGGGGAAAGGAGCTGTTTTTT; cdr3_aa: CASSHGGGKELFF
clone_size: few; d_call: -; j_call: TRBJ2-6; v_call: TRBV12-3/TRBV12-4; cdr3_nt: TGTGCCAGCAGTCTAAAGAGCTCTGGGGCCAACGTCCTGACTTTC; cdr3_aa: CASSLKSSGANVLTF
clone_size: few; d_call: TRBD2; j_call: TRBJ2-7; v_call: TRBV6-5; cdr3_nt: TGTGCCAGCAGTTACGCGGGAGGGAGCTCCTACGAGCAGTACTTC; cdr3_aa: CASSYAGGSSYEQYF
clone_size: -; d_call: -; j_call: TRBJ2-1; v_call: TRBV2; cdr3_nt: TGTGCCAGCAGCGCGTCTTGGAGCTCCTACAATGAGCAGTTCTTC; cdr3_aa: CASSASWSSYNEQFF
clone_size: -; d_call: TRBD1; j_call: TRBJ1-5; v_call: TRBV4-2; cdr3_nt: TGTGCCAGCAGCGTGGCGGGACAGGGCAATCAGCCCCAGCATTTT; cdr3_aa: CASSVAGQGNQPQHF
clone_size: many; d_call: TRBD2; j_call: TRBJ2-1; v_call: TRBV7-6; cdr3_nt: TGTGCCAGCAGCCGCGGGGGGTTCTCCTACAATGAGCAGTTCTTC; cdr3_aa: CASSRGGFSYNEQFF
clone_size: few; d_call: -; j_call: TRBJ2-2; v_call: TRBV5-1; cdr3_nt: TGCGCCAGCAGCGCAGGTAACACCGGGGAGCTGTTTTTT; cdr3_aa: CASSAGNTGELFF
clone_size: many; d_call: TRBD2; j_call: TRBJ2-3; v_call: TRBV12-3/TRBV12-4; cdr3_nt: TGTGCCAGCAGAACGCCTAGCGGGAGAGCCGCAGATACGCAGTATTTT; cdr3_aa: CASRTPSGRAADTQYF
clone_size: -; d_call: -; j_call: TRBJ1-1; v_call: TRBV29-1; cdr3_nt: TGCAGCGTCACGGAAGGGATGAACACTGAAGCTTTCTTT; cdr3_aa: CSVTEGMNTEAFF
clone_size: few; d_call: TRBD2; j_call: TRBJ2-3; v_call: TRBV12-3/TRBV12-4; cdr3_nt: TGTGCCAGCAGTCTGGGACTAGCGACAGATACGCAGTATTTT; cdr3_aa: CASSLGLATDTQYF
clone_size: many; d_call: -; j_call: TRBJ2-5; v_call: TRBV3-1; cdr3_nt: TGTGCCAGCAGCCACTCCGGGAGCCAAGAGACCCAGTACTTC; cdr3_aa: CASSHSGSQETQYF
clone_size: few; d_call: -; j_call: TRBJ1-5; v_call: TRBV5-4; cdr3_nt: TGTGCCAGCAGCCCCGGGGGCGTGGATCAGCCCCAGCATTTT; cdr3_aa: CASSPGGVDQPQHF
clone_size: many; d_call: -; j_call: TRBJ2-2; v_call: TRBV2; cdr3_nt: TGTGCCAGCAGTGTCACCTTGGGCCGGGAGCTGTTTTTT; cdr3_aa: CASSVTLGRELFF
clone_size: many; d_call: TRBD1; j_call: TRBJ1-3; v_call: TRBV6-1; cdr3_nt: TGTGCCAGCAGAGCAGGGACAGGGACTCATTTT; cdr3_aa: CASRAGTGTHF
clone_size: many; d_call: -; j_call: TRBJ2-7; v_call: TRBV7-9; cdr3_nt: TGTGCCAGCAGCTTACTAGGGGCCAACCCCTACGAGCAGTACTTC; cdr3_aa: CASSLLGANPYEQYF
clone_size: -; d_call: -; j_call: TRBJ2-7; v_call: TRBV20-1; cdr3_nt: TGCAGTGCTAGAGTTACAGAGAGCTCCTACGAGCAGTACTTC; cdr3_aa: CSARVTESSYEQYF
clone_size: many; d_call: -; j_call: TRBJ1-1; v_call: TRBV29-1; cdr3_nt: TGCAGCGCTAGGGATACTGAAGCTTTCTTT; cdr3_aa: CSARDTEAFF
clone_size: -; d_call: -; j_call: TRBJ1-6; v_call: TRBV14; cdr3_nt: TGTGCCAGCAGTACGGGAGCCCTCGTAGATTCACCCCTCCACTTT; cdr3_aa: CASSTGALVDSPLHF
clone_size: -; d_call: -; j_call: TRBJ1-2; v_call: TRBV29-1; cdr3_nt: TGCAGCGCCCCAGGTCCCGGAGGCGACTATGGCTACACCTTC; cdr3_aa: CSAPGPGGDYGYTF
clone_size: -; d_call: -; j_call: TRBJ1-6; v_call: TRBV4-1; cdr3_nt: TGCGCCAGCAGCCAAGTTGCAGGAAGTTCACCCCTCCACTTT; cdr3_aa: CASSQVAGSSPLHF
clone_size: many; d_call: -; j_call: TRBJ2-3; v_call: TRBV20-1; cdr3_nt: TGCAGTGCTAGTGCAGTGTCTAGCACAGATACGCAGTATTTT; cdr3_aa: CSASAVSSTDTQYF
clone_size: -; d_call: -; j_call: TRBJ1-2; v_call: TRBV28; cdr3_nt: TGTGTCAGCAGGGGACTTGGCTACACCTTC; cdr3_aa: CVSRGLGYTF
clone_size: many; d_call: TRBD1; j_call: TRBJ2-7; v_call: TRBV20-1; cdr3_nt: TGCAGTGCTAGGGAAACGGGACAGGGTTCCTACGAGCAGTACTTC; cdr3_aa: CSARETGQGSYEQYF
clone_size: -; d_call: -; j_call: TRBJ1-4; v_call: TRBV4-1; cdr3_nt: TGCGCCAGCAGCCCTATATCGGGGAAACTGTTTTTT; cdr3_aa: CASSPISGKLFF
clone_size: -; d_call: -; j_call: TRBJ1-2; v_call: TRBV6-5; cdr3_nt: TGTGCCAGCAGAGGGGGGGTCTATGGCTACACCTTC; cdr3_aa: CASRGGVYGYTF
clone_size: few; d_call: -; j_call: TRBJ2-1; v_call: TRBV7-2; cdr3_nt: TGTGCCAGCAGCCTAGGGACAATTGAGCAGTTCTTC; cdr3_aa: CASSLGTIEQFF
clone_size: many; d_call: -; j_call: TRBJ1-1; v_call: TRBV10-3; cdr3_nt: TGTGCCATCAGTGAGTCTCTCACTGAAGCTTTCTTT; cdr3_aa: CAISESLTEAFF
clone_size: many; d_call: -; j_call: TRBJ2-7; v_call: TRBV7-2; cdr3_nt: TGTGCCAGCCGCCCAGACAGTGGAGAGCAGTACTTC; cdr3_aa: CASRPDSGEQYF
clone_size: many; d_call: -; j_call: TRBJ1-6; v_call: TRBV5-4; cdr3_nt: TGTGCCAGCAGCTTGGTAGGCTCCTATAATTCACCCCTCCACTTT; cdr3_aa: CASSLVGSYNSPLHF
clone_size: many; d_call: -; j_call: TRBJ2-5; v_call: TRBV7-9; cdr3_nt: TGTGCCAGCAGCGATGTGGCGGGCCAAGAGACCCAGTACTTC; cdr3_aa: CASSDVAGQETQYF